This T cell receptor beta chain was identified in a study of early T cells in non-severe SARS-CoV-2 infection. Study information: Chains from this unsorted whole-blood bulk RNA could not be paired. Overall study results and limits: Matching against VDJdb likely underestimated virus-specific expansions, favoring anti-spike CD8.

The protocol attached unique molecular identifiers to individual cDNA molecules. Using its own MiXCR run on the 5' RACE reads, TCRdb lists one record per CDR3 protein. Among tens of thousands of distinct CDR3 sequences listed, around 6.6% were seen once. This clonotype was picked up many times. The antigen is undetermined. The CDR3 is made up of 14 amino acids. Germline V gene sequence: CDR1 GTSNPN, CDR2 SVGIG (reference sequence). V lost 4 bases, J lost 5 bases, and 9 bases stayed unmatched. The chain employs TRBV30 and TRBJ1-1, with TRBD1 matching 8 bases. This sample comprised whole blood, obtained at baseline. The sequence came from an adult who was a healthcare worker with PCR-confirmed SARS-CoV-2 infection or an uninfected control (not recorded which). For the CDR3, the DNA is TGTGCCTGGAAAGTGAGGACAGGGTGGACTGAAGCTTTCTTT. Translated, it gives CAWKVRTGWTEAFF.